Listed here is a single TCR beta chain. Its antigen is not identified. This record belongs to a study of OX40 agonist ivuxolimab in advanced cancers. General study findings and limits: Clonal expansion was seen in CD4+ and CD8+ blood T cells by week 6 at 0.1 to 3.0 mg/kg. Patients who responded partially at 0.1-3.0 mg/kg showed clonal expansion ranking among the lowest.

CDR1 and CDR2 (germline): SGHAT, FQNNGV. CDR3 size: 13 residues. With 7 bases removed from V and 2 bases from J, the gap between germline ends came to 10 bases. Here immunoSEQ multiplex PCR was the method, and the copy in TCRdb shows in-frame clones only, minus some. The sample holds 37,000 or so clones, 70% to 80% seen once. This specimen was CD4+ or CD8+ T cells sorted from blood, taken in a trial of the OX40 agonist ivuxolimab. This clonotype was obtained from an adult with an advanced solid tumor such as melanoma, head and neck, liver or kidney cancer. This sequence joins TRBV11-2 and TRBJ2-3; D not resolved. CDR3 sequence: CASIHGPTDTQYF. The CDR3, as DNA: TGTGCCAGCATCCACGGACCCACAGATACGCAGTATTTT.